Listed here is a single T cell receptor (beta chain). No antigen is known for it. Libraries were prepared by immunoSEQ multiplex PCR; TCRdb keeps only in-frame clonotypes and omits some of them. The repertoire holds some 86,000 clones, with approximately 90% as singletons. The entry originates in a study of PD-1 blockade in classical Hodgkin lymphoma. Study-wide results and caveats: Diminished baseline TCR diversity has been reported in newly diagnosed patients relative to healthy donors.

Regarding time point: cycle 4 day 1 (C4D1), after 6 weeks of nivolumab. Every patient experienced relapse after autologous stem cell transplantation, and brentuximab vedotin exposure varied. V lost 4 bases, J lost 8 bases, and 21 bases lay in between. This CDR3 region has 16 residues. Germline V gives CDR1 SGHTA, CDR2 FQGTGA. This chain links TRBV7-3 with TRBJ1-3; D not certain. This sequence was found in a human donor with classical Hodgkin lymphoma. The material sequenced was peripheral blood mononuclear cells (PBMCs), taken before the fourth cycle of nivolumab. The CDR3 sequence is CASSSEPARSGYTIYF. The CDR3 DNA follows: TGTGCCAGCAGCTCGGAACCGGCGAGGTCGGGGTACACCATATATTTT.